The 24 T cell receptor beta chains given below trace back to one sample, sequenced in a study of T cells in tuberculosis. Some clones are missing from TCRdb's copy, which holds only in-frame ones; the method was immunoSEQ multiplex PCR. The data hold tens of thousands of clones, with roughly nine tenths observed a single time. Material: PBMCs. The receptors shown here come from a donor between 10 and 35 years old with latent tuberculosis or without tuberculosis infection.

The chain recombines TRBV6-4 with TRBJ2-2; 9 nucleotides match TRBD2. Germline loops: CDR1 MRHNA, CDR2 SNTAGT. Losses at the gene ends were 8 bases for V and 2 bases for J; bases not matched to a gene: 0. The CDR3 is made up of 13 amino acids. CDR3 protein: CASGTSNTGELFF. The CDR3 DNA is TGTGCCAGCGGGACTAGCAACACCGGGGAGCTGTTTTTT.

The V and J genes are TRBV4-2 and TRBJ1-2; D ambiguous. Trimming took 1 base from V and 4 from J, leaving 13 bases between them. This CDR3 spans 15 amino acids. Germline V gene sequence: CDR1 LGHNA, CDR2 YNFKEQ. CDR3 sequence reads: CASSQVGGSFYGYTF. Written as DNA, the CDR3 is TGTGCCAGCAGCCAAGTCGGAGGCAGCTTCTATGGCTACACCTTC.

The V call is TRBV10-2, the J call TRBJ2-7, with D perhaps matching TRBD1 (6 bases). The length of the CDR3 is 13 residues. Germline assignment: CDR1 WSHSY and CDR2 SAAADI. Trimming cost V 6 bases and J 1 base, with 10 bases left between them. The CDR3, as DNA: TGCGCCAGCAGAGGGGGAGTTTCCTACGAGCAGTACTTC. Translating it yields CASRGGVSYEQYF.

The rearrangement links TRBV30 to TRBJ2-7; no firm D call. CDR3 length: 13 amino acids. In germline, CDR1 is GTSNPN, CDR2 SVGIG (reference sequence). Trimming stripped 1 base from V and 6 bases from J, with 13 bases between. CDR3: CAWSEISVAEQYF. The DNA for the CDR3 is TGTGCCTGGAGTGAGATTTCAGTGGCCGAGCAGTACTTC. The full variable domain, its missing parts supplied by reference TRBV30 and TRBJ2-7, is SQTIHQWPATLVQPVGSPLSLECTVEGTSNPNLYWYRQAAGRGLQLLFYSVGIGQISSEVPQNLSASRPQDRQFILSSKKLLLSDSGFYLCAWSEISVAEQYFGPGTRLTVT.

The chain employs TRBV15 and TRBJ1-2; tentatively, D is TRBD1 (6 bases). Trimming removed 3 bases from V and 2 bases from J, with 10 bases in between. The CDR3 loop spans 14 amino acids. CDR1 is LNHNV, CDR2 YYDKDF, per germline (reference sequence). The DNA of the CDR3 is TGTGCCACCAGCAGGAATGACAGGAACTATGGCTACACCTTC. It translates to CATSRNDRNYGYTF.

V usage is TRBV2 and J usage is TRBJ1-6; maybe TRBD1 (5 bases). V gave up 7 bases and J gave up 15 bases, with 16 bases separating them. Germline V gene sequence: CDR1 SNHLY, CDR2 FYNNEI. The CDR3 covers 12 residues. Here the CDR3 reads CASNGGNSLLHF. CDR3 DNA sequence: TGTGCCAGCAACGGGGGGAACAGCCTCCTCCACTTT.

This clone was found once. The chain recombines TRBV19 with TRBJ1-2, with 7 bases that match TRBD1. Germline-derived CDR1 and CDR2 are LNHDA and SQIVND (reference sequence). The CDR3 totals 15 residues. J lost 8 bases, V lost 8 bases, and 17 bases had no gene match. The CDR3, as DNA: TGTGCCAGTTCGGACAGGCAGGCCCTGAGGCGGGGCTACACCTTC. Protein product: CASSDRQALRRGYTF.

CDR3: CASSSDRANQPQHF. The CDR3, as DNA: TGTGCCAGTAGTTCCGACAGGGCTAATCAGCCCCAGCATTTT. The chain combines TRBV19 with TRBJ1-5; TRBD1 matches 7 bases. In germline, CDR1 is LNHDA, CDR2 SQIVND (reference sequence). With V trimmed by 5 bases and J by 4 bases, 5 bases remained unmatched. This CDR3 has 14 residues.

V and J are TRBV19 and TRBJ2-2; D is undetermined. Germline V CDR1 and CDR2: LNHDA, SQIVND (reference sequence). This CDR3 is 12 amino acids long. Trimming removed 7 bases at V and 7 bases at J, with 10 bases between. The CDR3 protein is CASITASGELFF. The CDR3 DNA reads as TGTGCCAGTATCACTGCTAGCGGGGAGCTGTTTTTT. Looking up the rest from reference TRBV19 and TRBJ2-2 gives the full variable domain: DGGITQSPKYLFRKEGQNVTLSCEQNLNHDAMYWYRQDPGQGLRLIYYSQIVNDFQKGDIAEGYSVSREKKESFPLTVTSAQKNPTAFYLCASITASGELFFGEGSRLTVL.

The chain carries TRBV5-6 and TRBJ1-1, with TRBD1 matching 9 bases. Germline CDR1 and CDR2: SGHDT and YYEEEE. This CDR3 is 15 amino acids long. V trimming: 0 bases; J trimming: 11 bases; junction bases outside the gene matches: 11. CDR3 loop: CASSLGGVPTGGAFF. CDR3 DNA sequence: TGTGCCAGCAGCTTGGGAGGGGTCCCGACAGGGGGGGCTTTCTTT.

The sample holds a few counts of this clone. The chain couples TRBV11-2 to TRBJ1-6; TRBD1 might be the D (6 bases). The CDR3 consists of 14 residues. Deletions cut 8 bases from V and 4 bases from J, with 12 bases between. Germline CDR1 SGHAT, CDR2 FQNNGV. The chain's CDR3 is CASRRTGYNSPLHF. CDR3 nucleotide sequence: TGTGCCAGCCGCCGCACAGGGTATAATTCACCCCTCCACTTT.

The genes are TRBV7-6 and TRBJ2-2; no clear D gene. Trimming left V 5 bases short and J 5 bases short, with 9 bases between. The CDR3 spans 13 residues. CDR1 is SGHVS and CDR2 is FNYEAQ in the germline V gene. This CDR3 reads CASSPYRTGELFF. Here the CDR3 DNA reads TGTGCCAGCAGCCCGTACCGGACCGGGGAGCTGTTTTTT.

The gene calls are TRBV4-1 and TRBJ1-6; tentative D call: TRBD1 (5 bases). CDR1 is MGHRA, CDR2 YSYEKL, per germline. The CDR3 consists of 12 residues. V was pared by 6 bases and J by 6 bases, with 6 bases between. Written as DNA, the CDR3 is TGCGCCAGCAGAGGGGTTAATTCACCCCTCCACTTT. Its translation: CASRGVNSPLHF.

The V gene is TRBV19, the J gene TRBJ1-6; D unclear. V dropped 3 bases and J dropped 7 bases, with 10 bases sitting between them. This CDR3 contains 14 residues. CDR1 is LNHDA and CDR2 is SQIVND in the germline V gene (reference sequence). DNA of the CDR3: TGTGCCAGTAGTATCCTCCCGGGGAATTCACCCCTCCACTTT. This gives the protein CASSILPGNSPLHF.

This chain links TRBV7-6 with TRBJ2-7, with a weak D call TRBD1 (6 bases). CDR1 and CDR2 from the germline V gene are SGHVS and FNYEAQ. The ends were cut back, 5 bases at V and 7 bases at J, with 9 bases in the middle. The CDR3 consists of 11 residues. The CDR3 reads CASSPTGEQYF. CDR3 nucleotides: TGTGCCAGCAGCCCAACAGGGGAGCAGTACTTC. Filled out from reference TRBV7-6 and TRBJ2-7, the complete variable domain reads GAGVSQSPRYKVTKRGQDVALRCDPISGHVSLYWYRQALGQGPEFLTYFNYEAQQDKSGLPNDRFSAERPEGSISTLTIQRTEQRDSAMYRCASSPTGEQYFGPGTRLTVT.

This clone appeared once. V is TRBV2 and J is TRBJ1-1; 8 bases map to TRBD1. V dropped 3 bases and J dropped 6; count of bases not matched to a gene: 6. Germline values: CDR1 SNHLY, CDR2 FYNNEI. The CDR3 length is 14 residues. This chain's CDR3 is CASSETGVFAEAFF. DNA of the CDR3: TGTGCCAGCAGTGAGACAGGGGTGTTTGCTGAAGCTTTCTTT.

The chain has TRBV19 and TRBJ1-6; 10 bases are shared with TRBD1. Trimming at V came to 3 bases and at J to 6 bases, leaving 2 bases not matched to a gene. Per the germline V gene, CDR1 is LNHDA and CDR2 is SQIVND (reference sequence). This CDR3 comprises 15 residues. The CDR3 bases are TGTGCCAGTAGTATCCGGGACAGGGGTAATTCACCCCTCCACTTT. This gives the protein CASSIRDRGNSPLHF.

The chain is built from TRBV7-2 and TRBJ2-3; a weak D match, TRBD2 (6 bases). CDR1 SGHTA and CDR2 FQGNSA come from the germline V gene. The CDR3 contains 16 residues. V shed 5 bases and J shed 8 bases, with 23 bases lying between them. Here the CDR3 reads CASSRTPVGGYGTQYF. CDR3 DNA: TGTGCCAGCAGCCGAACCCCTGTCGGAGGGTACGGTACGCAGTATTTT.

The rearrangement uses TRBV5-6 and TRBJ1-2; 9 bases align to TRBD1. The germline CDR1 and CDR2 sequences are SGHDT and YYEEEE. The CDR3 totals 16 residues. V lost 4 bases to trimming and J lost 6 bases; unmatched junction nucleotides: 13. CDR3 in DNA: TGTGCCAGCAGCCCCACGGGGGACAGGGAAATTGATGGCTACACCTTC. Amino acid sequence: CASSPTGDREIDGYTF.

The chain combines TRBV25-1 with TRBJ2-7; D is undetermined. Trimming left V 2 bases short and J 1 base short, with 6 bases between. Germline CDR1 reads MGHDK; CDR2 reads SYGVNS. The CDR3 totals 13 residues. The CDR3 loop reads CASSETSSYEQYF. In nucleotides, the CDR3 is TGTGCCAGCAGTGAAACATCTTCCTACGAGCAGTACTTC.

The rearrangement links TRBV5-8 to TRBJ2-7; TRBD1 matches at 7 bases. CDR3 length: 15 residues. J lost 0 bases, V lost 4 bases, and 7 bases had no gene match. Germline V gene lookup returns CDR1 SGHTS and CDR2 YDEGEE. CDR3 protein: CASSPWGQSSYEQYF. CDR3 nucleotide sequence: TGTGCCAGCAGCCCCTGGGGACAGAGCTCCTACGAGCAGTACTTC.

The genes are TRBV4-3 and TRBJ1-3; no definite D call. CDR1 and CDR2 from the germline V gene are LGHNA and YSLEER. The length of the CDR3 is 16 residues. Trimming removed 3 bases from V and 0 bases from J, with 12 bases in between. CDR3 sequence reads: CASSHLTRTSGNTIYF. The CDR3, as DNA: TGCGCCAGCAGCCACCTGACACGTACCTCTGGAAACACCATATATTTT.

The rearrangement links TRBV19 to TRBJ2-7, with TRBD2 as a possible D gene (6 bases). The V gene lost 2 bases and the J gene lost 2 bases, with 13 bases spanning the gap. Germline V gene lookup returns CDR1 LNHDA and CDR2 SQIVND (reference sequence). This CDR3 has 15 amino acids. In DNA form, the CDR3 reads TGTGCCAGTAGTATAACAGGAGGAGGGCCCTACGAGCAGTACTTC. The encoded protein is CASSITGGGPYEQYF.

The J gene is TRBJ2-7, the V gene TRBV19, with 8 bases lining up with TRBD1. Germline V gene data show CDR1 as LNHDA and CDR2 as SQIVND (reference sequence). V shed 3 bases, J shed 4 bases, and the junction held 5 bases outside the gene matches. The CDR3 has 14 amino acids. CDR3 in DNA: TGTGCCAGTAGTATGTGGCAGGGGGCTTACGAGCAGTACTTC. It specifies CASSMWQGAYEQYF.